This T cell receptor (beta chain) was retrieved from a study of control samples from healthy donors and cancer patients (dated by TCRdb to the early 2020s). Library preparation employed the immunoSEQ multiplex PCR assay. Entries here come from immuneACCESS through TCRdb and include only in-frame sequences with V and J called. Some clones fail to appear in such tables; in the studies checked, an unresolved V gene covers under half of the shortfall, and the cause of the remainder is unknown. In all, the sample holds more than 95,000 clones, and around 89% of those were seen once. The ten largest clonotypes hold roughly 19% of the sample. This clone was counted between two and nine times. It has no known antigen specificity. The input lacks base qualities; no much larger clone sits a single base away. Sequencing input: PBMCs. This receptor was identified in a man in his fifties or sixties with lung cancer.

The CDR3 sequence is CASSLDGGVFGELFF. The sequenced DNA: TGCGCCAGCAGCTTGGATGGGGGCGTGTTCGGGGAGCTGTTTTTT. Recombination connected TRBV5-1 to TRBJ2-2; the best D guess is TRBD1, with 6 bases matching. As encoded in the germline V gene, CDR1 is SGHRS while CDR2 is YFSETQ. The CDR3, cysteine through phenylalanine, is 15 amino acids long. The sequence is cut down to CDR3 DNA, 45 bases in frame from base 1. Between the V and J ends, shortened by 0 bases and 7 bases respectively, the junction contains 13 bases.